This TCR beta chain was captured in a study of CD8+CD57+ T cells in acquired aplastic anemia. Study at large: Sorted CD4+ and CD8+ cells yielded DNA averaging around 3 ug.

Only patients with CD8+CD57+ cell expansion on flow cytometry were chosen for sequencing. Severe acquired aplastic anemia was the diagnosis recorded for all patients. Receipt of therapy had not occurred in any patient by the time of blood sampling. V lost 4 bases, J lost 5 bases, and 16 bases lay in between. Germline V gene data show CDR1 as SGHDT and CDR2 as YYEEEE. The CDR3 covers 15 residues. For CDR3 and TCR beta VDJ profiling, genomic DNA was the template used. From the reads, TCRdb called clonotypes with MiXCR, one entry per CDR3 protein. Among around 430,000 distinct CDR3 sequences listed, under 40% were seen once.

Material: sorted CD4+, CD8+, or CD8+CD57+ T cells (not recorded which) from PBMCs. This chain connects TRBV5-6 to TRBJ1-5; maybe TRBD1 (6 bases). The clonotype originates from a human donor with aplastic anemia. As DNA, the CDR3 is TGTGCCAGCAGCAGATGGACAGTTGTTGATCAGCCCCAGCATTTT. This translates into CASSRWTVVDQPQHF.